Listed below are T cell receptor beta chains from one sample, sequenced in a study of T-cell reconstitution after alpha-beta-depleted transplantation in children. TCRdb fed the PCR reads into MiXCR, producing one record per CDR3 protein. The table includes about 510,000 distinct CDR3 sequences, about an eighth detected once. Sequencing used PBMCs, mostly from graft donor cells, obtained 180 days after TCRalphabeta/CD19-depleted stem cell transplant. These receptors were taken from a female patient aged 2-15 years who had a stem cell transplant for aplastic anemia, so the T cells may come from the graft donor. CDR3s include the opening cysteine and the closing phenylalanine or tryptophan. The order of the fields is V gene, clone size, D gene, J gene, CDR3 DNA, CDR3 protein. The D gene is left open where the match is weak. Not all rows give a size; the values are once, few, many and, for expanded clones, a class.

V: TRBV7-2; size: few; D: TRBD1; J: TRBJ1-1; DNA: TGTGCCAGCGGGCCAGGGGGGCGAACCCTTGAAGCTTTCTTT; CDR3: CASGPGGRTLEAFF
V: TRBV4-2; size: NA; D: TRBD2; J: TRBJ2-6; DNA: TGTGCCAGCAGCCAAGATCAAGCTAGCGGGAGCCGAGCTGGGGCCAACGTCCTGACTTTC; CDR3: CASSQDQASGSRAGANVLTF
V: TRBV3-1; size: few; D: NA; J: TRBJ1-6; DNA: TGTGCCAGCAGCCAAGAGCTAGGTGGAAATTCACCCCTCCACTTT; CDR3: CASSQELGGNSPLHF
V: TRBV15; size: few; D: NA; J: TRBJ2-6; DNA: TGTGCCACCAGCAGAGATGTGGGGATAGGGCGGTCTGGGGCCAACGTCCTGACTTTC; CDR3: CATSRDVGIGRSGANVLTF
V: TRBV2; size: NA; D: NA; J: TRBJ2-1; DNA: TGTGCCAGCAGTCGGACATTCTCCTACAATGAGCAGTTCTTC; CDR3: CASSRTFSYNEQFF
V: TRBV28; size: NA; D: NA; J: TRBJ2-7; DNA: TGTGCCAGCAGCCTCCGGGACGGTCAGTACTTC; CDR3: CASSLRDGQYF
V: TRBV12-3/TRBV12-4; size: NA; D: NA; J: TRBJ1-5; DNA: TGTGCCAGCAGTTTATTGGGGCCCAATAGCAATCAGCCCCAGCATTTT; CDR3: CASSLLGPNSNQPQHF
V: TRBV4-1; size: NA; D: NA; J: TRBJ2-5; DNA: TGCGCCAGCAGCCCGTATCCTCAGCGCGACGAGACCCAGTACTTC; CDR3: CASSPYPQRDETQYF
V: TRBV25-1; size: NA; D: TRBD1; J: TRBJ2-3; DNA: TGTGCCAGCAGTGGTGGACAGGGAATCACAGATACGCAGTATTTT; CDR3: CASSGGQGITDTQYF
V: TRBV12-3/TRBV12-4; size: many; D: NA; J: TRBJ2-7; DNA: TGTGCCAGCAGTTCCCGATGGGCGGACTCTGCCCACGAGCAGTACTTC; CDR3: CASSSRWADSAHEQYF
V: TRBV5-5; size: few; D: TRBD1; J: TRBJ2-1; DNA: TGTGCCAGCAGCCCGGGGGACAGGGGCTACGATGAGCAGTTCTTC; CDR3: CASSPGDRGYDEQFF
V: TRBV12-3/TRBV12-4; size: few; D: NA; J: TRBJ2-1; DNA: TGTGCCAGCAGTTTAGCGAGTTGGGACTCTGAACAGATCTTC; CDR3: CASSLASWDSEQIF
V: TRBV19; size: NA; D: NA; J: TRBJ2-2; DNA: TGTGCCAGTAGTATCCTGGGACGGCAAAACGGCGGGGAGCTGTTTTTT; CDR3: CASSILGRQNGGELFF
V: TRBV7-9; size: NA; D: NA; J: TRBJ2-2; DNA: TGTGCCAGCAGCTTCGGCGGGACGAACACCGGGGAGCTGTTTTTT; CDR3: CASSFGGTNTGELFF
V: TRBV6-6; size: NA; D: NA; J: TRBJ2-1; DNA: TGTGCCAGCAGACTTGTCGGGGATGAGCAGTTCTTC; CDR3: CASRLVGDEQFF
V: TRBV28; size: NA; D: NA; J: TRBJ2-1; DNA: TGTGCCAGCAGTTCCGGACAGCCCTCCTACAATGAGCAGTTCTTC; CDR3: CASSSGQPSYNEQFF
V: TRBV6-1; size: NA; D: NA; J: TRBJ2-3; DNA: TGTGCCAGCAGAAGAAGGGAGAACACAGATACGCAGTATTTT; CDR3: CASRRRENTDTQYF
V: TRBV7-2; size: NA; D: NA; J: TRBJ2-2; DNA: TGTGCCAGCAGCTTACAACCGGGACTTCTCACCGGGGAGCTGTTTTTT; CDR3: CASSLQPGLLTGELFF
V: TRBV24-1; size: many; D: NA; J: TRBJ2-2; DNA: TGTGCCACCAGTGGCAGCTATAACACCGGGGAGCTGTTTTTT; CDR3: CATSGSYNTGELFF
V: TRBV7-3; size: few; D: NA; J: TRBJ2-1; DNA: TGTGCCAGCAGCCCCTCGGGGGTAAATGAGCAGTTCTTC; CDR3: CASSPSGVNEQFF
V: TRBV10-3; size: NA; D: NA; J: TRBJ1-2; DNA: TGTGCCATCAGCCATCGGTTCCAGGCCCCAGGGTATGGCTACACCTTC; CDR3: CAISHRFQAPGYGYTF
V: TRBV29-1; size: NA; D: NA; J: TRBJ2-2; DNA: TGCAGCGTCCTATTGTGGTCCGGGTCCGGCACCGGGGAGCTGTTTTTT; CDR3: CSVLLWSGSGTGELFF
V: TRBV27; size: NA; D: NA; J: TRBJ1-2; DNA: TGTGCCAGCAGTGGGGGGGGTCAAGGCTACACCTTC; CDR3: CASSGGGQGYTF
V: TRBV4-3; size: few; D: TRBD1; J: TRBJ2-2; DNA: TGCGCCAGCAGCCCTGAGTCCCAGGGGGATAACACCGGGGAGCTGTTTTTT; CDR3: CASSPESQGDNTGELFF
V: TRBV7-2; size: NA; D: NA; J: TRBJ1-5; DNA: TGTGCCAGCAGCCGCAGACTTGGCGAGGTGAAGCCCCAGCATTTT; CDR3: CASSRRLGEVKPQHF
V: TRBV11-2; size: NA; D: NA; J: TRBJ2-2; DNA: TGTGCCAGCAGCTTAGCTCGAACCGGGGAGCTGTTTTTT; CDR3: CASSLARTGELFF
V: TRBV20-1; size: NA; D: NA; J: TRBJ1-2; DNA: TGCAGTCCCAATAAACCAAGGGCCTATGGCTACACCTTC; CDR3: CSPNKPRAYGYTF
V: TRBV11-2; size: NA; D: NA; J: TRBJ2-7; DNA: TGTGCCAGCAACTCTAGTCCCTACGAGCAGTACTTC; CDR3: CASNSSPYEQYF
V: TRBV9; size: NA; D: NA; J: TRBJ2-1; DNA: TGTGCCAGCAGCTCACCAAGGGACGGGGCGAAGAATGAGCAGTTCTTC; CDR3: CASSSPRDGAKNEQFF
V: TRBV5-4; size: few; D: NA; J: TRBJ2-7; DNA: TGTGCCACCAATACCGGAGACAGGCCCTTTACCTACGAGCAGTACTTC; CDR3: CATNTGDRPFTYEQYF
V: TRBV7-2; size: NA; D: TRBD1; J: TRBJ2-1; DNA: TGTGCCAGCAGCGTACAGGGGGAGTTTATCAATGAGCAGTTCTTC; CDR3: CASSVQGEFINEQFF
V: TRBV29-1; size: many; D: NA; J: TRBJ2-5; DNA: TGCAGCGTTGAAGCGGCGAGGCCACAAGAGACCCAGTACTTC; CDR3: CSVEAARPQETQYF
V: TRBV12-3/TRBV12-4; size: NA; D: TRBD1; J: TRBJ2-7; DNA: TGTGCCAGCAGTCTACAGGGGATCGCCTACGAGCAGTACTTC; CDR3: CASSLQGIAYEQYF
V: TRBV7-2; size: NA; D: TRBD1; J: TRBJ1-6; DNA: TGTGCCAGCAGCTCCCCATATGGGACAGGACATTCACCCCTCCACTTT; CDR3: CASSSPYGTGHSPLHF
V: TRBV4-3; size: few; D: NA; J: TRBJ2-7; DNA: TGCGCCAGCAGCCAAGGCCCGGGTGGCGGTGCCTACGAGCAGTACTTC; CDR3: CASSQGPGGGAYEQYF
V: TRBV27; size: few; D: NA; J: TRBJ2-4; DNA: TGTGCCAGCAGTTTAGATGGGGCAGGGGCCTCGACGGCCAAAAACATTCAGTACTTC; CDR3: CASSLDGAGASTAKNIQYF
V: TRBV7-9; size: few; D: TRBD1; J: TRBJ2-3; DNA: TGTGCCAGCAGCCCGCCCGGGACAGGCACAGATACGCAGTATTTT; CDR3: CASSPPGTGTDTQYF
V: TRBV28; size: NA; D: NA; J: TRBJ1-6; DNA: TGTGCCAGCAGCTCCCAGGGTTTGAGGTCGAATTCACCCCTCCACTTT; CDR3: CASSSQGLRSNSPLHF
V: TRBV5-1; size: few; D: TRBD1; J: TRBJ1-4; DNA: TGCGCCAGCAGCTCCGGACAGGCGACAACTAATGAAAAACTGTTTTTT; CDR3: CASSSGQATTNEKLFF
V: TRBV20-1; size: many; D: NA; J: TRBJ2-7; DNA: TGCAGTGCTAGAGTCCCGGGGTCCTACGAGCAGTACTTC; CDR3: CSARVPGSYEQYF
V: TRBV5-1; size: few; D: NA; J: TRBJ2-3; DNA: TGCGCCAGCAGCCTATCCCATGCGGGGAGCACAGATACGCAGTATTTT; CDR3: CASSLSHAGSTDTQYF
V: TRBV7-2; size: few; D: NA; J: TRBJ1-2; DNA: TGTGCCAGCAGCTTGCAGGGAAAGTCTAACTATGGCTACACCTTC; CDR3: CASSLQGKSNYGYTF
V: TRBV4-2; size: NA; D: TRBD2; J: TRBJ2-7; DNA: TGTGCCAGCAGCATCGGGACTAGCGGGAGCAACGAGCAGTACTTC; CDR3: CASSIGTSGSNEQYF
V: TRBV6-2/TRBV6-3; size: NA; D: NA; J: TRBJ2-5; DNA: TGTGCCAGCACCTACGATGAGCGGGAGACCCAGTACTTC; CDR3: CASTYDERETQYF
V: TRBV2; size: NA; D: TRBD1; J: TRBJ2-1; DNA: TGTGCCAGCAGCGACTTTTCAGGGGGCTGGGAGCAGTTCTTC; CDR3: CASSDFSGGWEQFF
V: TRBV7-3; size: NA; D: TRBD2; J: TRBJ2-1; DNA: TGTGCCAGCAGCTTATGGGGCGGGAGGGCCAACAATGAGCAGTTCTTC; CDR3: CASSLWGGRANNEQFF
V: TRBV20-1; size: NA; D: TRBD1; J: TRBJ1-5; DNA: TGCAGTGCTAGAGTTGCAGGGGGCAGGAATCAGCCCCAGCATTTT; CDR3: CSARVAGGRNQPQHF
V: TRBV2; size: NA; D: NA; J: TRBJ1-5; DNA: TGTGCCAGCAAAACAGAGGCCAATCAGCCCCAGCATTTT; CDR3: CASKTEANQPQHF